This T cell receptor (beta chain) was found in a study of metastatic and nonmetastatic thyroid tumors. Study-level information: Repertoire comparisons spanned blood and tumor or nodule tissue from malignant and benign thyroid patients. General study points: Malignant thyroid tumors reportedly exceeded benign nodules significantly in TCR beta diversity, with the difference appearing in blood and tumor.

Thyroid surgery took place with no prior treatment in any patient. Authors' processing steps: A distant-metastasis classifier for papillary thyroid cancer was built using CDR3 differences across clinicopathological groups. TCRdb re-clonotyped the PCR reads via MiXCR. The V and J calls reflect TCRdb's pipeline rather than the authors' work. The table includes about 41,000 clones, 24% detected once. This clone was seen many times. Its target is unknown. The TCR originated in a female donor with papillary thyroid cancer or a benign thyroid nodule (not recorded which). Some clones in this sample may be carry-over from other donors' samples. The sequenced sample consisted of tumor tissue.

The CDR3 coding sequence is TGTGCCAGCAACTTGGGTGCTAGCGGAACAGATACGCAGTATTTT. Amino acid sequence: CASNLGASGTDTQYF. This chain links TRBV12-3 or TRBV12-4 with TRBJ2-3; 7 positions agree with TRBD2. With 7 bases clipped from V and 3 bases from J, the junction kept 10 bases outside the gene matches. The CDR3 contains 15 residues.